The 4 T cell receptor beta chains in this list originate from one sample, sequenced in a study of blood T cell repertoires in COVID-19. The method was immunoSEQ multiplex PCR; TCRdb's version includes in-frame clones alone and lacks a portion of them. Here the sample spans 120,000 or so clones, more than 65% being singletons. What was sequenced was peripheral blood. The receptor source for this set is a human donor in a cohort sampled during active COVID-19.

This clone was counted a single time. The V and J genes are TRBV6-4 and TRBJ2-3; the D gene is possibly TRBD2 (6 bases). Between the trimmed V and J ends, which lost 3 bases and 3 bases, there was a span of 7 bases. CDR3 size: 13 residues. The germline CDR1 and CDR2 sequences are MRHNA and SNTAGT. The CDR3: CASSERETDTQYF. The CDR3 DNA reads TGTGCCAGCAGTGAACGGGAGACAGATACGCAGTATTTT.

This chain connects TRBV19 to TRBJ2-3, with 9 bases matching TRBD1. The CDR3 is made up of 16 amino acids. Germline lookup yields CDR1 LNHDA and CDR2 SQIVND (reference sequence). J was trimmed by 2 bases and V by 4 bases; bases with no gene match: 7. The CDR3 sequence is CASSRNRGRVTDTQYF. The CDR3 coding sequence is TGTGCCAGTAGTAGGAACAGGGGGCGCGTCACAGATACGCAGTATTTT. Based on the CDR3 plus reference TRBV19 and TRBJ2-3, the full variable domain is DGGITQSPKYLFRKEGQNVTLSCEQNLNHDAMYWYRQDPGQGLRLIYYSQIVNDFQKGDIAEGYSVSREKKESFPLTVTSAQKNPTAFYLCASSRNRGRVTDTQYFGPGTRLTVL.

This chain uses TRBV10-3 with TRBJ2-7; 9 bases agree with TRBD1. This CDR3 spans 14 amino acids. CDR1 is ENHRY, CDR2 SYGVKD, per germline. Germline trimming cut 5 bases from V and 1 base from J; bases unmatched to any gene: 3. CDR3 in amino acids: CAISRTGESYEQYF. The DNA of the CDR3 is TGTGCCATCAGTCGGACAGGGGAATCCTACGAGCAGTACTTC.

The rearrangement uses TRBV3-1 (or the pseudogene TRBV3-2) and TRBJ2-1, with a weak D call TRBD2 (7 bases). The germline CDR1 and CDR2 sequences are LGHDT and YNNKEL (reference sequence). CDR3 length: 16 amino acids. V was clipped by 5 bases and J by 4 bases, with 18 bases between them. The DNA of the CDR3 is TGTGCCAGCAGCTCCTCGGGGGGCGCGGCGTACAATGAGCAGTTCTTC. Residues: CASSSSGGAAYNEQFF.